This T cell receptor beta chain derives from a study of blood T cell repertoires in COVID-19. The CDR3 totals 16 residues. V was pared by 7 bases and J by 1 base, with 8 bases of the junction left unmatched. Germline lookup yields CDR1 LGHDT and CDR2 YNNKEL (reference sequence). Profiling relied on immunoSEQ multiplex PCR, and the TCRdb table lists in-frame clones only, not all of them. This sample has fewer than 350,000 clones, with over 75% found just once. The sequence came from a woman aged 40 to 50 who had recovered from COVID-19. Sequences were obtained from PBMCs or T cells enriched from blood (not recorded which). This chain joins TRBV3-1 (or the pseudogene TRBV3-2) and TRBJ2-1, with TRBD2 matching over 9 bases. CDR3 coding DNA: TGTGCCAGCACCCTGGCGGGGGGGCCATCCTACAATGAGCAGTTCTTC. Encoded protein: CASTLAGGPSYNEQFF.